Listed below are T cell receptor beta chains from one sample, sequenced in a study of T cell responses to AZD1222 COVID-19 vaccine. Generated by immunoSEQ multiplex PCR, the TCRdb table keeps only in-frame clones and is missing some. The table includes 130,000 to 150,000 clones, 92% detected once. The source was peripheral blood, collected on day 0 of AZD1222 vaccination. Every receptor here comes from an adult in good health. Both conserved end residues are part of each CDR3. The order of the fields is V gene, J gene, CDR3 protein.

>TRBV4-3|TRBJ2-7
CASSQDRAGLTGYEQYF
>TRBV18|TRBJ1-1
CASSSTRVTTEAFF
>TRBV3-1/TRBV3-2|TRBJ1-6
CASSLLPF
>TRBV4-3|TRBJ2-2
CASSQGPGSRLFF
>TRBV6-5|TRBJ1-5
CASTPSGGQPQHF
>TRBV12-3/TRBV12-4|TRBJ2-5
CASRRASRETQYF
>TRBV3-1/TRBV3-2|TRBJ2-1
CASSLRKGFSDEQFF
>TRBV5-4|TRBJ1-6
CASSRVNSPLHF
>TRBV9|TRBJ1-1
CASSVGPGAGTEAFF
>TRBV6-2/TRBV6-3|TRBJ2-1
CASRPSGPSYNEQFF
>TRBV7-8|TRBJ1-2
CASSLGTHHNYGYTF
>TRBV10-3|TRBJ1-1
CAITSGTEAFF
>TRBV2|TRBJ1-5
CASSDGVQPQHF
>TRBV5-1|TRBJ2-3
CASSLNGGDTDTQYF
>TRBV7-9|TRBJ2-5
CASGLAGGETQYF
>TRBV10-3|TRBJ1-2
CAISGQLLGGYTF
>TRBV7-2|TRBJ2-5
CASSLRGGETQYF
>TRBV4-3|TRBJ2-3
CASSQGGERLTDTQYF
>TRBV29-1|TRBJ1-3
CSVGSSGNTIYF
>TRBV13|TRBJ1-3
CASRTGLEGNTIYF
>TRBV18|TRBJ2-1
CASSPPGTSGGSEQFF
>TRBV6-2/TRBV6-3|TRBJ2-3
CASSFPGLALTDTQYF
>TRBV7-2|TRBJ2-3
CASSSPSTDTQYF
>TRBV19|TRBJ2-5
CASRVHGDQETQYF
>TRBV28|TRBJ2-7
CASSPFNQGYEQYF
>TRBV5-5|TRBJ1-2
CASSDQGGGYTF
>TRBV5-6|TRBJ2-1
CASSGGAQRGSYNEQFF
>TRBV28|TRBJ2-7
CASSKGTFVEQYF
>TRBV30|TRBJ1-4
CAWSPLGDTTNEKLFF
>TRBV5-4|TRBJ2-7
CASSYRQDSSYEQYF
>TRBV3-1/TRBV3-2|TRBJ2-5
CASSQGSPGIRETQYF
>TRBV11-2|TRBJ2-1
CASSLETQSYNEQFF
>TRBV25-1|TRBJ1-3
CASSELSTDVSGNTIYF
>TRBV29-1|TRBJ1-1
CSVDPRTGNTEAFF
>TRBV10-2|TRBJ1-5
CASSDRARTVNQPQHF
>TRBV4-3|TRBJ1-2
CASSQAVLTFYGYTF
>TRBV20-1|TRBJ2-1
CSASETYNEQFF
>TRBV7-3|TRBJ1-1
CASSFGQGPLGNTEAFF
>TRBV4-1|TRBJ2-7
CASSQDFGKTLYEQYF
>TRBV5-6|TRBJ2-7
CASSSNPGQGGYEQYF
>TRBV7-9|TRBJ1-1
CASSLAQTGDEAFF
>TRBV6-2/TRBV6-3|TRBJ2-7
CASSPLGRVEQYF
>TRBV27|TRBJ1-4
CASSLSRGQGFEKLFF
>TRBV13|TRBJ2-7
CASSHGLAPAYEQYF
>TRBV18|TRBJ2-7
CASSPAQRGDSSYEQYF
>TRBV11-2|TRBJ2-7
CASSFSPGNQYF
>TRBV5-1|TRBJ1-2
CASSPGTAAGSYTF
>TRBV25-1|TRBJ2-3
CASSDASGESTQYF
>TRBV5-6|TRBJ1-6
CASSLATGGRNSPLHF
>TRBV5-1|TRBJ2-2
CASSFLAGANTGELFF
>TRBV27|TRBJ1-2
CASSFWQAYGYTF
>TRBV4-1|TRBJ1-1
CASSQALRWAF
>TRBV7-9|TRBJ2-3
CASSRTDTQYF